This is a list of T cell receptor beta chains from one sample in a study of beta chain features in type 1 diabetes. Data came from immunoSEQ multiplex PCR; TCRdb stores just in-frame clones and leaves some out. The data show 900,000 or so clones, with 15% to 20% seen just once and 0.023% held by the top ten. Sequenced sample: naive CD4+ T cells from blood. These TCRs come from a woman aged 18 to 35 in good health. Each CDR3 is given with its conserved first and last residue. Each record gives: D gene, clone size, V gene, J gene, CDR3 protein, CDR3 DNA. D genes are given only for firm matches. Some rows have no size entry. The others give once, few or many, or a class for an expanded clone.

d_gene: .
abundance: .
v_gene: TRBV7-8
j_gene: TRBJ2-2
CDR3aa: CASSFIPGGASIATGELFF
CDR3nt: TGTGCCAGCAGCTTCATACCCGGGGGCGCTTCAATAGCAACCGGGGAGCTGTTTTTT

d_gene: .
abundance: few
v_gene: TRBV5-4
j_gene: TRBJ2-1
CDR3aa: CASSLAYGGDGYNEQFF
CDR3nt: TGTGCCAGCAGCTTGGCCTATGGAGGAGATGGCTACAATGAGCAGTTCTTC

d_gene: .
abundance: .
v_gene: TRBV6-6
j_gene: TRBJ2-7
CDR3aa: CASMLASSYEQYF
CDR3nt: TGTGCCAGCATGCTAGCAAGCTCCTACGAGCAGTACTTC

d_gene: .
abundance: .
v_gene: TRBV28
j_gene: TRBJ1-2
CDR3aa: CASSFSYQGRSYTF
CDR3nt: TGTGCCAGCAGTTTTTCCTACCAGGGCAGGAGCTACACCTTC

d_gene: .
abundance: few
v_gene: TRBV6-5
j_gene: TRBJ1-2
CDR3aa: CATGRQDYGYTF
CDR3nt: TGTGCCACCGGACGGCAAGACTATGGCTACACCTTC

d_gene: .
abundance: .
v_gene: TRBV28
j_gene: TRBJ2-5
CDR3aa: CASSPLVESVNRGTQYF
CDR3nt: TGTGCCAGCAGTCCTCTAGTGGAGAGCGTTAATAGGGGGACCCAGTACTTC

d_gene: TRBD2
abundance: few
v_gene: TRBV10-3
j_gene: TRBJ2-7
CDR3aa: CAISESRGRNSYEQYF
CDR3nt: TGTGCCATCAGTGAGTCCCGCGGGAGGAATTCCTACGAGCAGTACTTC

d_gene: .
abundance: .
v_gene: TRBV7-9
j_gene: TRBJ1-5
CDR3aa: CASSRTSNQPQHF
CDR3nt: TGTGCCAGCTCACGAACCAGCAATCAGCCCCAGCATTTT

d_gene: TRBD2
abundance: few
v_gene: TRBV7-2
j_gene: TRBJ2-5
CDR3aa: CASSPSGAQETQYF
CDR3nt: TGTGCCAGCAGCCCAAGCGGGGCCCAAGAGACCCAGTACTTC

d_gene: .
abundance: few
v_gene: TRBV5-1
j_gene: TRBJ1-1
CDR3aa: CASSLRAGRRSEAFF
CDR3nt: TGCGCCAGCAGCTTGCGTGCAGGGAGGCGGTCTGAAGCTTTCTTT

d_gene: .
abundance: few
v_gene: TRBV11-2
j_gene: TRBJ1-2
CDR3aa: CASSLADIYGYTF
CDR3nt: TGTGCCAGCAGCTTAGCGGACATTTATGGCTACACCTTC

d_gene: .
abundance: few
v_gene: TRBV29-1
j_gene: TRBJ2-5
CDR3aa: CSAGGTNQETQYF
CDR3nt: TGCAGCGCGGGTGGGACGAACCAAGAGACCCAGTACTTC

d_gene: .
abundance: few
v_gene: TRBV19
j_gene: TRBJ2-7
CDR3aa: CASSISLDDHEQYF
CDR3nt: TGTGCCAGTAGTATCTCGCTAGACGATCACGAGCAGTACTTC

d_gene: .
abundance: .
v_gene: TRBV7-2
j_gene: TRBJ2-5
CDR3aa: CASSLGGTGTQYF
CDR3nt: TGTGCCAGCAGCCTAGGTGGGACGGGGACCCAGTACTTC

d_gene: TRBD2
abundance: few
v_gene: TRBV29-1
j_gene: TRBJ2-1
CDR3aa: CSVPGEGFSYNEQFF
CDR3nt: TGCAGCGTTCCCGGGGAGGGGTTCTCCTACAATGAGCAGTTCTTC

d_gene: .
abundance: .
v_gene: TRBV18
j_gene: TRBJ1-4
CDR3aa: CASSPRVTNEKLFF
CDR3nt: TGTGCCAGCTCACCGAGGGTAACTAATGAAAAACTGTTTTTT

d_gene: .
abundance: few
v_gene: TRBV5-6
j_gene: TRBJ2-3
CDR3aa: CASSSGTDTQYF
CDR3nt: TGTGCCAGCAGCTCCGGCACAGATACGCAGTATTTT

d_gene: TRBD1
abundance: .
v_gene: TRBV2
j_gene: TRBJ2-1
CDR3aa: CASRLQGAGEQFF
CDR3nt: TGTGCCAGCAGATTACAGGGGGCTGGTGAGCAGTTCTTC

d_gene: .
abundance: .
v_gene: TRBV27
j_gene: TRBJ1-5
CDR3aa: CASRMTGPFNQPQHF
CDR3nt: TGTGCCAGCAGAATGACAGGTCCTTTTAATCAGCCCCAGCATTTT

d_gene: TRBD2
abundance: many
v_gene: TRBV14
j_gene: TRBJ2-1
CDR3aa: CASSPGLAGPRNEQFF
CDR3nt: TGTGCCAGCAGCCCGGGACTAGCGGGACCACGCAATGAGCAGTTCTTC

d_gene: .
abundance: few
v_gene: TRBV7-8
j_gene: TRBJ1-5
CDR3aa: CASNHIGDTPQHF
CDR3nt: TGTGCCAGCAACCATATTGGGGACACGCCCCAGCATTTT

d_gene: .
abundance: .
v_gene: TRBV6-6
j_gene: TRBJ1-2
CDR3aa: CASKFTNYGYTF
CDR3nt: TGTGCCAGCAAGTTCACTAACTATGGCTACACCTTC

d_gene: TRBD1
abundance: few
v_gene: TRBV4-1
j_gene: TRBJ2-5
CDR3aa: CASSHPGQGETQYF
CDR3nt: TGTGCCAGCAGCCACCCTGGACAGGGAGAGACCCAGTACTTC

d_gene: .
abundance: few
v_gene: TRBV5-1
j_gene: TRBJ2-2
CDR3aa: CASSLTGETNTGELFF
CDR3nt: TGCGCCAGCAGCTTAACGGGGGAGACGAACACCGGGGAGCTGTTTTTT

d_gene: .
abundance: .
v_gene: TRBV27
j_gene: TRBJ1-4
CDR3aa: CASRPTQVLNEKLFF
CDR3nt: TGTGCCAGCAGACCTACACAAGTGCTCAATGAAAAACTGTTTTTT

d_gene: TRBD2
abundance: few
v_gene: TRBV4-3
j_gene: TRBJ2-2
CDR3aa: CASSHILAGGPSSGELFF
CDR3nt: TGCGCCAGCAGCCACATTCTAGCGGGAGGGCCTTCTTCCGGGGAGCTGTTTTTT

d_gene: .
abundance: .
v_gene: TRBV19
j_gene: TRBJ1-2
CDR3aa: CASSPGYGYTF
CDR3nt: TGTGCCAGTAGCCCCGGCTATGGCTACACCTTC

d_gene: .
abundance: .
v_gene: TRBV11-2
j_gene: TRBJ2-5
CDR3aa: CASSTRIRAGVRETQYF
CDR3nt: TGTGCCAGCAGCACTCGCATCCGGGCAGGGGTTCGAGAGACCCAGTACTTC